The next 3 T cell receptor beta chains were all read from a single sample in a study of blood T cell repertoires in COVID-19 (dated by TCRdb to 2018 to 2020). The library was built by means of the immunoSEQ multiplex PCR assay. The clones in this table, taken by TCRdb from immuneACCESS, are in-frame only. Not every clone is retained; where verified, under half of the shortfall comes from an unresolved V gene, and the cause of the rest is unknown. Recorded for this sample are some 190,000 clones; roughly 90% of them occurred a single time. The ten most abundant clones make up around 1.5% of the sample. The specimen sequenced was peripheral blood. The receptors come from a man between 18 and 35 years old with active or convalescent COVID-19.

The gene calls are TRBV7-9 and TRBJ2-3; D remains ambiguous. V was pared by 3 bases and J by 2 bases, with 15 bases between. The CDR3 sequence is 16 residues long. Per germline, CDR1 SEHNR and CDR2 FQNEAQ (reference sequence). CDR3 in DNA: TGTGCCAGCAGCTTCTACGTCGCCCGGTCCACAGATACGCAGTATTTT. This encodes CASSFYVARSTDTQYF.

This chain connects TRBV4-1 to TRBJ1-4, with 8 nucleotides matching TRBD1. The CDR3 runs 16 residues. V lost 3 bases, J lost 7 bases, and 10 bases stayed unmatched. The germline V gene has CDR1 MGHRA and CDR2 YSYEKL. The CDR3 sequence: CASSQNGQGVGEKLFF. CDR3 bases: TGCGCCAGCAGCCAGAACGGACAGGGAGTCGGTGAAAAACTGTTTTTT.

This chain connects TRBV7-9 to TRBJ1-1; D unclear. This CDR3 comprises 15 residues. Trimming pared 3 bases from V and 1 base from J, leaving 12 bases between. Germline V gene data show CDR1 as SEHNR and CDR2 as FQNEAQ (reference sequence). The CDR3 DNA follows: TGTGCCAGCAGCTTGGCCGCCGGGAAGAACACTGAAGCTTTCTTT. Translated: CASSLAAGKNTEAFF.